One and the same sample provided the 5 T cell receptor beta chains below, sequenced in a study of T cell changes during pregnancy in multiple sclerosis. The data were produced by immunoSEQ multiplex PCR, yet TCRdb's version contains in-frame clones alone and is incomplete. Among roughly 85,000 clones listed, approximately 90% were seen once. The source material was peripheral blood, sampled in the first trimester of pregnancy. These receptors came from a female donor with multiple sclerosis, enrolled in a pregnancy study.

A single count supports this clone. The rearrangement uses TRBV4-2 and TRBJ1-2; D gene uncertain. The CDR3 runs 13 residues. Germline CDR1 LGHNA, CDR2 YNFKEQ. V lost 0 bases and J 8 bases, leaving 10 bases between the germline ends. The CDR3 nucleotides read TGTGCCAGCAGCCAAGAACGGTCCTACGGCTACACCTTC. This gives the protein CASSQERSYGYTF.

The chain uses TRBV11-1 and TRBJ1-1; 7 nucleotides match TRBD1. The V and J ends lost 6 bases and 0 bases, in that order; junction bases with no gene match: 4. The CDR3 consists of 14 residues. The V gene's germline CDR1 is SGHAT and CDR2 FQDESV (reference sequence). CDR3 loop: CASSSDRLNTEAFF. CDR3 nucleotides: TGTGCCAGCAGTTCGGACAGGTTGAACACTGAAGCTTTCTTT.

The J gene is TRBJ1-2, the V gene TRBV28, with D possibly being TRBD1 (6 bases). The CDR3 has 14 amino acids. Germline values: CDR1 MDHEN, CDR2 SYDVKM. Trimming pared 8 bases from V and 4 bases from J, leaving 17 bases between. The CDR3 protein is CASLQGGGTYGYTF. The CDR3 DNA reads TGTGCCAGCCTCCAAGGGGGGGGGACCTATGGCTACACCTTC.

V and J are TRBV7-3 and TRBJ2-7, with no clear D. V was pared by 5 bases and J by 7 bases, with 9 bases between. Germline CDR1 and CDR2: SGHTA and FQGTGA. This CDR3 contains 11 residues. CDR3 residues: CASSVPREQYF. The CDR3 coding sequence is TGTGCCAGCAGCGTACCGAGAGAGCAGTACTTC.

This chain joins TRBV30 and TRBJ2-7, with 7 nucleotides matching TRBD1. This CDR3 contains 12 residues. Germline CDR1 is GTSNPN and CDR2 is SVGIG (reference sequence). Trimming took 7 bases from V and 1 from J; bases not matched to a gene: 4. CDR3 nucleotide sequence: TGTGCCTTGGACAGGTCATCCTACGAGCAGTACTTC. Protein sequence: CALDRSSYEQYF.